A single sample gave rise to the 26 T cell receptor beta chains below, sequenced in a study of early T cells in non-severe SARS-CoV-2 infection. TCRdb re-derived calls from the 5' RACE reads in MiXCR, one entry per CDR3 protein. The table records about 83,000 distinct CDR3 sequences, roughly an eighth of them present only once. Sample: whole blood. These receptor sequences come from an adult who was a healthcare worker with PCR-confirmed SARS-CoV-2 infection or an uninfected control (not recorded which).

This clonotype was seen many times. The chain carries TRBV10-3 and TRBJ1-4, with D unclear. Trimming cost V 0 bases and J 4 bases, with 9 bases left between them. Germline V gene sequence: CDR1 ENHRY, CDR2 SYGVKD. The CDR3 contains 15 residues. The CDR3 sequence is CAISESGQYNEKLFF. The CDR3 coding sequence is TGTGCCATCAGTGAGTCAGGGCAGTATAATGAAAAACTGTTTTTT.

In its sample, this clonotype was seen many times. This chain uses TRBV14 with TRBJ2-7; the match to TRBD1 covers 9 bases. V gave up 3 bases and J gave up 3 bases; unmatched junction bases: 9. The CDR3 loop spans 16 amino acids. Germline V lookup: CDR1 SGHDN, CDR2 FVKESK. The CDR3 DNA is TGTGCCAGCAGCCAGGTGGACAGGGGCCGATTCTACGAGCAGTACTTC. Translation: CASSQVDRGRFYEQYF.

The chain employs TRBV11-2 and TRBJ1-4; 12 bases are shared with TRBD1. The germline V gene encodes CDR1 SGHAT and CDR2 FQNNGV. This CDR3 contains 16 residues. The J segment lost 7 bases and the V segment lost 5 bases, leaving 8 bases of the junction unmatched. This CDR3 is CASSPGTGGTSEKLFF. DNA for the CDR3: TGTGCCAGCAGCCCCGGGACAGGGGGCACGAGTGAAAAACTGTTTTTT.

The chain is built from TRBV3-1 and TRBJ1-4; 7 nucleotides agree with TRBD1. The trim removed 2 bases at V and 8 bases at J, leaving 8 bases unmatched. Per the germline V gene, CDR1 is LGHDT and CDR2 is YNNKEL (reference sequence). The CDR3 runs 15 residues. The CDR3 sequence: CASSQKGAPSEKLFF. The DNA of the CDR3 is TGTGCCAGCAGCCAAAAGGGGGCTCCTAGCGAAAAACTGTTTTTT.

This clonotype occurred many times. The chain has TRBV14 and TRBJ2-7; D possibly corresponds to TRBD1 (5 bases). The CDR3 sequence is 13 residues long. Germline V lookup: CDR1 SGHDN, CDR2 FVKESK. Trimming removed 1 base at V and 2 bases at J, with 6 bases between. For the CDR3, the DNA is TGTGCCAGCAGCCAAGGGGGCACCTACGAGCAGTACTTC. The encoded protein is CASSQGGTYEQYF.

This clonotype was seen a handful of times. V gene TRBV11-2 combines with J gene TRBJ2-1, with 11 bases aligning to TRBD1. The V segment lost 5 bases and the J segment 7 bases; nucleotides outside the gene matches: 7. The germline gives CDR1 SGHAT, CDR2 FQNNGV. This CDR3 region has 15 residues. This CDR3 is CASSRPGQGVNEQFF. The CDR3 nucleotides read TGTGCCAGCAGCCGTCCGGGACAGGGGGTAAATGAGCAGTTCTTC. The whole variable domain, filled in from reference TRBV11-2 and TRBJ2-1, reads EAGVAQSPRYKIIEKRQSVAFWCNPISGHATLYWYQQILGQGPKLLIQFQNNGVVDDSQLPKDRFSAERLKGVDSTLKIQPAKLEDSAVYLCASSRPGQGVNEQFFGPGTRLTVL.

This clonotype was seen at least ten times. The chain joins TRBV10-2 to TRBJ2-7, with D uncertain. The CDR3 extends over 12 amino acids. Germline CDR1 WSHSY, CDR2 SAAADI. V lost 5 bases and J 6 bases, leaving 11 bases between the germline ends. CDR3 loop: CASSPMTREQYF. The CDR3 nucleotides read TGCGCCAGCAGTCCCATGACCCGCGAGCAGTACTTC.

V usage is TRBV11-2 and J usage is TRBJ2-7; 7 positions agree with TRBD2. V shed 11 bases and J 3 bases; nucleotides not matched to a gene: 10. This CDR3 contains 13 residues. Germline values: CDR1 SGHAT, CDR2 FQNNGV. The CDR3 coding sequence is TGTGCCTCCCTGAAGAAGCGGGGCTACGAGCAGTACTTC. This sequence encodes CASLKKRGYEQYF.

The chain links TRBV20-1 to TRBJ1-2; D not certain. CDR3 length: 17 residues. The germline gives CDR1 DFQATT, CDR2 SNEGSKA (reference sequence). Trimming removed 0 bases from V and 4 bases from J, with 21 bases in between. CDR3 in amino acids: CSARELDVTIPLYGYTF. For the CDR3, the DNA is TGCAGTGCTAGAGAACTAGATGTAACCATTCCCCTCTATGGCTACACCTTC.

This clonotype was seen at least ten times. The rearrangement links TRBV5-1 to TRBJ2-5; 9 bases match TRBD1. Looked up from germline, CDR1 is SGHRS and CDR2 is YFSETQ. The CDR3 has 14 amino acids. The junction had 3 bases not matched to a gene; V was cut back by 4 bases and J by 2 bases. CDR3 amino acids: CASSPTGGQETQYF. CDR3 DNA: TGCGCCAGCAGCCCGACAGGGGGGCAAGAGACCCAGTACTTC. Variable domain in full (rest from reference TRBV5-1 and TRBJ2-5): KAGVTQTPRYLIKTRGQQVTLSCSPISGHRSVSWYQQTPGQGLQFLFEYFSETQRNKGNFPGRFSGRQFSNSRSEMNVSTLELGDSALYLCASSPTGGQETQYFGPGTRLLVL.

This clonotype has at least ten counts. This sequence joins TRBV20-1 and TRBJ1-6; weak D call: TRBD1 (5 bases). Germline V CDR1 and CDR2: DFQATT, SNEGSKA (reference sequence). CDR3 length equals 13 residues. V lost 6 bases and J 6 bases, leaving 12 bases between the germline ends. CDR3 coding DNA: TGCAGTGCGGACCAGGGCCTTAATTCACCCCTCCACTTT. Amino acids: CSADQGLNSPLHF.

This chain links TRBV6-1 with TRBJ2-1; 9 positions agree with TRBD2. The CDR3 spans 15 residues. The V gene end was trimmed by 4 bases and the J gene end by 4 bases; junction bases not matched to a gene: 5. Per the germline V gene, CDR1 is MNHNS and CDR2 is SASEGT. CDR3 region: CASSASGGTYNEQFF. The CDR3, as DNA: TGTGCCAGCAGTGCCAGCGGGGGGACGTACAATGAGCAGTTCTTC.

The chain joins TRBV5-4 to TRBJ2-1, with TRBD2 identical over 14 bases. Per the germline V gene, CDR1 is SGHNT and CDR2 is YYREEE (reference sequence). The CDR3 runs 21 residues. V dropped 4 bases and J dropped 5; count of bases not matched to a gene: 20. CDR3 residues: CASSPELLGTGTSGGNNEQFF. CDR3 DNA: TGTGCCAGCAGCCCGGAGCTTCTTGGGACAGGGACTAGCGGGGGTAACAATGAGCAGTTCTTC.

This clonotype was counted ten times or more. The rearrangement joins TRBV27 to TRBJ2-3; D is tentatively TRBD1 or TRBD2 (5 bases each). Germline-derived CDR1 and CDR2 are MNHEY and SMNVEV (reference sequence). The length of the CDR3 is 11 residues. Trimming cost V 6 bases and J 11 bases, with 12 bases left between them. The CDR3 region has the DNA TGTGCCAGCAGGGGGACCTCTCAGCAGTATTTT. This gives the protein CASRGTSQQYF.

This clonotype showed up many times. This chain joins TRBV18 and TRBJ2-7, with D possibly matching TRBD1 (5 bases). Germline values: CDR1 KGHSH, CDR2 LQKENI. Trimming took off 3 bases at V and 6 bases at J, with 6 bases between the two ends. This CDR3 is 11 amino acids long. The CDR3 DNA reads as TGTGCCAGCTCACCGGGGCGCGAGCAGTACTTC. Residues: CASSPGREQYF. The full variable domain, completed using reference TRBV18 and TRBJ2-7, is NAGVMQNPRHLVRRRGQEARLRCSPMKGHSHVYWYRQLPEEGLKFMVYLQKENIIDESGMPKERFSAEFPKEGPSILRIQQVVRGDSAAYFCASSPGREQYFGPGTRLTVT.

V is TRBV29-1 and J is TRBJ1-2; D unresolved. In germline, CDR1 is SQVTM, CDR2 ANQGSEA. V was clipped by 7 bases and J by 0 bases, with 6 bases between them. The CDR3 has 11 residues. The CDR3 loop reads CSGETNYGYTF. DNA of the CDR3: TGCAGCGGGGAGACTAACTATGGCTACACCTTC. Using reference TRBV29-1 and TRBJ1-2 for the parts outside the CDR3, the full variable domain is SAVISQKPSRDICQRGTSLTIQCQVDSQVTMMFWYRQQPGQSLTLIATANQGSEATYESGFVIDKFPISRPNLTFSTLTVSNMSPEDSSIYLCSGETNYGYTFGSGTRLTVV.

This clonotype was detected ten times or more. CDR3 DNA sequence: TGTGCCAGCAGTCCGACTAACAACCAAGAGACCCAGTACTTC. Its protein is CASSPTNNQETQYF. V and J are TRBV6-2 or TRBV6-3 and TRBJ2-5; a weak D match, TRBD2 (5 bases). Germline V CDR1 and CDR2: MNHEY, SVGEGT. This CDR3 comprises 14 residues. V dropped 5 bases and J dropped 0 bases, with 10 bases sitting between them.

This clonotype was observed a few times. CDR3 DNA: TGTGCCAGCAGTTTAATTAAGCTAGCGGGGGGCGAGCTAGCCAAAAACATTCAGTACTTC. Translated: CASSLIKLAGGELAKNIQYF. The V gene is TRBV12-3 or TRBV12-4, the J gene TRBJ2-4, with 11 bases lining up with TRBD2. The CDR3 runs to 20 residues. The V gene end was trimmed by 2 bases and the J gene end by 0 bases; junction bases not matched to a gene: 12.

Many counts were recorded for this clonotype. J is TRBJ2-7 and V is TRBV5-6, with D uncertain. Trimming removed 0 bases from V and 7 bases from J, with 5 bases in between. The CDR3 is 11 residues long. Germline V gene data show CDR1 as SGHDT and CDR2 as YYEEEE. Here the CDR3 reads CASSLALEQYF. The CDR3 nucleotides read TGTGCCAGCAGCTTGGCTCTTGAGCAGTACTTC.

There are a few counts of this clonotype. One end of the junction does not line up with germline, which may come from a read error. The chain recombines TRBV7-6 with TRBJ1-3; the D gene is possibly TRBD1 (5 bases). The germline gives CDR1 SGHVS, CDR2 FNYEAQ. The CDR3 is made up of 15 amino acids. The CDR3 DNA is TGTGTCAGCTTACCCGAACCCGGGGCCGGAAACACCATATATTTT. Translation: CVSLPEPGAGNTIYF.

This chain uses TRBV2 with TRBJ2-7, with D hard to call. The germline V gene encodes CDR1 SNHLY and CDR2 FYNNEI. Trimming took off 4 bases at V and 0 bases at J, with 10 bases between the two ends. This CDR3 has 14 residues. The CDR3 loop is CASSGGYNSYEQYF. DNA for the CDR3: TGTGCCAGCAGTGGGGGATATAACTCCTACGAGCAGTACTTC.

V and J are TRBV3-1 and TRBJ2-7; D is perhaps TRBD2 (6 bases). Trimming cost V 0 bases and J 0 bases, with 12 bases left between them. CDR3 length: 16 amino acids. Germline V lookup: CDR1 LGHDT, CDR2 YNNKEL (reference sequence). This CDR3 is CASSQDPGESSYEQYF. The CDR3 nucleotides read TGTGCCAGCAGCCAAGATCCGGGGGAGTCCTCCTACGAGCAGTACTTC.

This clonotype has more than one count but fewer than ten. The chain carries TRBV27 and TRBJ1-1; D is possibly TRBD1 (5 bases). Germline V lookup: CDR1 MNHEY, CDR2 SMNVEV (reference sequence). V lost 3 bases and J 3 bases, leaving 11 bases between the germline ends. The CDR3 loop spans 14 amino acids. The CDR3: CASSFQGRDTEAFF. CDR3 DNA sequence: TGTGCCAGCAGTTTCCAGGGTCGGGACACTGAAGCTTTCTTT.

The rearrangement uses TRBV6-6 and TRBJ1-1; 7 bases map to TRBD1. Germline-derived CDR1 and CDR2 are MNHNY and SVGAGI (reference sequence). The length of the CDR3 is 16 residues. The V and J ends lost 4 bases and 3 bases, in that order; junction bases with no gene match: 11. Here the CDR3 DNA reads TGTGCCAGCAGTTCCAGACCAGGGGGATTGGACACTGAAGCTTTCTTT. It yields the protein CASSSRPGGLDTEAFF.

The table lists this clonotype with many counts. This chain connects TRBV29-1 to TRBJ2-2, with a tentative D call TRBD1 (6 bases). Per the germline V gene, CDR1 is SQVTM and CDR2 is ANQGSEA. The CDR3 covers 16 residues. The V and J ends lost 7 bases and 3 bases respectively, with 21 bases between them. CDR3 nucleotides: TGCAGCGCCTCCGACGAGGGGGTCGGGGACACCGGGGAGCTGTTTTTT. Translated, it gives CSASDEGVGDTGELFF.

This clonotype turned up a few times. The chain carries TRBV20-1 and TRBJ1-6; 9 bases agree with TRBD1. Germline CDR1 and CDR2: DFQATT and SNEGSKA (reference sequence). The V and J ends lost 3 bases and 7 bases, in that order; junction bases with no gene match: 7. The CDR3 is 15 amino acids. The CDR3 coding sequence is TGCAGTGCTAGGGACCGGGACAGGGTCAATTCACCCCTCCACTTT. Residues: CSARDRDRVNSPLHF.